Below are 5 T cell receptor beta chains sequenced from a single sample in a study of vaccination and CD4 T cells after COVID-19. These receptors lack a known antigen. Regarding treatment: roughly ten-day PBMC culture with coronavirus spike peptide pools or control peptides (ViraFEST assay). Oncomine TCR Beta short-read sequencing was applied to DNA from cultured CD4+ T cells. TCRdb recomputed calls from the PCR reads with MiXCR, one row per CDR3 protein. The data contain around 21,000 distinct CDR3 sequences, 48% of them seen just once; the ten biggest clones take up about 2.7%. Sequenced here: CD4+ T cells from blood, cultured in vitro, sampled after SARS-CoV-2 vaccination. The receptors originated from a human donor who had recovered from COVID-19.

The chain recombines TRBV28 with TRBJ1-6; the D is unclear. This CDR3 comprises 12 residues. CDR1 is MDHEN, CDR2 SYDVKM, per germline. V lost 4 bases and J lost 6, with 4 bases in between. The CDR3 sequence: CASSSANSPLHF. The CDR3 nucleotides are TGTGCCAGCAGTTCAGCTAATTCACCCCTCCACTTT.

The chain recombines TRBV24-1 with TRBJ2-2; 9 bases are a match to TRBD2. After removal of 3 bases from V and 0 bases from J, the junction contained 4 bases not matched to a gene. Germline V gives CDR1 KGHDR, CDR2 SFDVKD. The CDR3 has 17 residues. The CDR3 loop is CATSDVGGRANTGELFF. CDR3 DNA sequence: TGTGCCACCAGTGATGTGGGCGGGAGGGCGAACACCGGGGAGCTGTTTTTT.

This clonotype came up a few times. V and J are TRBV28 and TRBJ2-3; D gene ambiguous. The V and J ends lost 8 bases and 1 base respectively, with 7 bases between them. The CDR3 is made up of 12 amino acids. Germline assignment: CDR1 MDHEN and CDR2 SYDVKM. The CDR3 is CASSVRTDTQYF. CDR3 DNA: TGTGCCAGCTCAGTGCGCACAGATACGCAGTATTTT. Based on the CDR3 plus reference TRBV28 and TRBJ2-3, the full variable domain is DVKVTQSSRYLVKRTGEKVFLECVQDMDHENMFWYRQDPGLGLRLIYFSYDVKMKEKGDIPEGYSVSREKKERFSLILESASTNQTSMYLCASSVRTDTQYFGPGTRLTVL.

The chain uses TRBV27 and TRBJ1-1, with D uncertain. CDR3 length: 16 amino acids. Trimming left V 5 bases short and J 1 base short, with 17 bases between. Germline CDR1 is MNHEY and CDR2 is SMNVEV (reference sequence). CDR3 sequence (DNA): TGTGCCAGCAGTCCTGCAGACCGACGGGGGAACACTGAAGCTTTCTTT. It translates to CASSPADRRGNTEAFF.

The V and J genes are TRBV6-1 and TRBJ2-7, with D tentatively TRBD2 (6 bases). Germline CDR1 and CDR2: MNHNS and SASEGT. Between the trimmed V and J ends, which lost 2 bases and 6 bases, there was a span of 11 bases. The CDR3 is 13 amino acids. CDR3: CASSERRGGEQYF. In DNA, the CDR3 is TGTGCCAGCAGTGAACGGAGGGGCGGCGAGCAGTACTTC.